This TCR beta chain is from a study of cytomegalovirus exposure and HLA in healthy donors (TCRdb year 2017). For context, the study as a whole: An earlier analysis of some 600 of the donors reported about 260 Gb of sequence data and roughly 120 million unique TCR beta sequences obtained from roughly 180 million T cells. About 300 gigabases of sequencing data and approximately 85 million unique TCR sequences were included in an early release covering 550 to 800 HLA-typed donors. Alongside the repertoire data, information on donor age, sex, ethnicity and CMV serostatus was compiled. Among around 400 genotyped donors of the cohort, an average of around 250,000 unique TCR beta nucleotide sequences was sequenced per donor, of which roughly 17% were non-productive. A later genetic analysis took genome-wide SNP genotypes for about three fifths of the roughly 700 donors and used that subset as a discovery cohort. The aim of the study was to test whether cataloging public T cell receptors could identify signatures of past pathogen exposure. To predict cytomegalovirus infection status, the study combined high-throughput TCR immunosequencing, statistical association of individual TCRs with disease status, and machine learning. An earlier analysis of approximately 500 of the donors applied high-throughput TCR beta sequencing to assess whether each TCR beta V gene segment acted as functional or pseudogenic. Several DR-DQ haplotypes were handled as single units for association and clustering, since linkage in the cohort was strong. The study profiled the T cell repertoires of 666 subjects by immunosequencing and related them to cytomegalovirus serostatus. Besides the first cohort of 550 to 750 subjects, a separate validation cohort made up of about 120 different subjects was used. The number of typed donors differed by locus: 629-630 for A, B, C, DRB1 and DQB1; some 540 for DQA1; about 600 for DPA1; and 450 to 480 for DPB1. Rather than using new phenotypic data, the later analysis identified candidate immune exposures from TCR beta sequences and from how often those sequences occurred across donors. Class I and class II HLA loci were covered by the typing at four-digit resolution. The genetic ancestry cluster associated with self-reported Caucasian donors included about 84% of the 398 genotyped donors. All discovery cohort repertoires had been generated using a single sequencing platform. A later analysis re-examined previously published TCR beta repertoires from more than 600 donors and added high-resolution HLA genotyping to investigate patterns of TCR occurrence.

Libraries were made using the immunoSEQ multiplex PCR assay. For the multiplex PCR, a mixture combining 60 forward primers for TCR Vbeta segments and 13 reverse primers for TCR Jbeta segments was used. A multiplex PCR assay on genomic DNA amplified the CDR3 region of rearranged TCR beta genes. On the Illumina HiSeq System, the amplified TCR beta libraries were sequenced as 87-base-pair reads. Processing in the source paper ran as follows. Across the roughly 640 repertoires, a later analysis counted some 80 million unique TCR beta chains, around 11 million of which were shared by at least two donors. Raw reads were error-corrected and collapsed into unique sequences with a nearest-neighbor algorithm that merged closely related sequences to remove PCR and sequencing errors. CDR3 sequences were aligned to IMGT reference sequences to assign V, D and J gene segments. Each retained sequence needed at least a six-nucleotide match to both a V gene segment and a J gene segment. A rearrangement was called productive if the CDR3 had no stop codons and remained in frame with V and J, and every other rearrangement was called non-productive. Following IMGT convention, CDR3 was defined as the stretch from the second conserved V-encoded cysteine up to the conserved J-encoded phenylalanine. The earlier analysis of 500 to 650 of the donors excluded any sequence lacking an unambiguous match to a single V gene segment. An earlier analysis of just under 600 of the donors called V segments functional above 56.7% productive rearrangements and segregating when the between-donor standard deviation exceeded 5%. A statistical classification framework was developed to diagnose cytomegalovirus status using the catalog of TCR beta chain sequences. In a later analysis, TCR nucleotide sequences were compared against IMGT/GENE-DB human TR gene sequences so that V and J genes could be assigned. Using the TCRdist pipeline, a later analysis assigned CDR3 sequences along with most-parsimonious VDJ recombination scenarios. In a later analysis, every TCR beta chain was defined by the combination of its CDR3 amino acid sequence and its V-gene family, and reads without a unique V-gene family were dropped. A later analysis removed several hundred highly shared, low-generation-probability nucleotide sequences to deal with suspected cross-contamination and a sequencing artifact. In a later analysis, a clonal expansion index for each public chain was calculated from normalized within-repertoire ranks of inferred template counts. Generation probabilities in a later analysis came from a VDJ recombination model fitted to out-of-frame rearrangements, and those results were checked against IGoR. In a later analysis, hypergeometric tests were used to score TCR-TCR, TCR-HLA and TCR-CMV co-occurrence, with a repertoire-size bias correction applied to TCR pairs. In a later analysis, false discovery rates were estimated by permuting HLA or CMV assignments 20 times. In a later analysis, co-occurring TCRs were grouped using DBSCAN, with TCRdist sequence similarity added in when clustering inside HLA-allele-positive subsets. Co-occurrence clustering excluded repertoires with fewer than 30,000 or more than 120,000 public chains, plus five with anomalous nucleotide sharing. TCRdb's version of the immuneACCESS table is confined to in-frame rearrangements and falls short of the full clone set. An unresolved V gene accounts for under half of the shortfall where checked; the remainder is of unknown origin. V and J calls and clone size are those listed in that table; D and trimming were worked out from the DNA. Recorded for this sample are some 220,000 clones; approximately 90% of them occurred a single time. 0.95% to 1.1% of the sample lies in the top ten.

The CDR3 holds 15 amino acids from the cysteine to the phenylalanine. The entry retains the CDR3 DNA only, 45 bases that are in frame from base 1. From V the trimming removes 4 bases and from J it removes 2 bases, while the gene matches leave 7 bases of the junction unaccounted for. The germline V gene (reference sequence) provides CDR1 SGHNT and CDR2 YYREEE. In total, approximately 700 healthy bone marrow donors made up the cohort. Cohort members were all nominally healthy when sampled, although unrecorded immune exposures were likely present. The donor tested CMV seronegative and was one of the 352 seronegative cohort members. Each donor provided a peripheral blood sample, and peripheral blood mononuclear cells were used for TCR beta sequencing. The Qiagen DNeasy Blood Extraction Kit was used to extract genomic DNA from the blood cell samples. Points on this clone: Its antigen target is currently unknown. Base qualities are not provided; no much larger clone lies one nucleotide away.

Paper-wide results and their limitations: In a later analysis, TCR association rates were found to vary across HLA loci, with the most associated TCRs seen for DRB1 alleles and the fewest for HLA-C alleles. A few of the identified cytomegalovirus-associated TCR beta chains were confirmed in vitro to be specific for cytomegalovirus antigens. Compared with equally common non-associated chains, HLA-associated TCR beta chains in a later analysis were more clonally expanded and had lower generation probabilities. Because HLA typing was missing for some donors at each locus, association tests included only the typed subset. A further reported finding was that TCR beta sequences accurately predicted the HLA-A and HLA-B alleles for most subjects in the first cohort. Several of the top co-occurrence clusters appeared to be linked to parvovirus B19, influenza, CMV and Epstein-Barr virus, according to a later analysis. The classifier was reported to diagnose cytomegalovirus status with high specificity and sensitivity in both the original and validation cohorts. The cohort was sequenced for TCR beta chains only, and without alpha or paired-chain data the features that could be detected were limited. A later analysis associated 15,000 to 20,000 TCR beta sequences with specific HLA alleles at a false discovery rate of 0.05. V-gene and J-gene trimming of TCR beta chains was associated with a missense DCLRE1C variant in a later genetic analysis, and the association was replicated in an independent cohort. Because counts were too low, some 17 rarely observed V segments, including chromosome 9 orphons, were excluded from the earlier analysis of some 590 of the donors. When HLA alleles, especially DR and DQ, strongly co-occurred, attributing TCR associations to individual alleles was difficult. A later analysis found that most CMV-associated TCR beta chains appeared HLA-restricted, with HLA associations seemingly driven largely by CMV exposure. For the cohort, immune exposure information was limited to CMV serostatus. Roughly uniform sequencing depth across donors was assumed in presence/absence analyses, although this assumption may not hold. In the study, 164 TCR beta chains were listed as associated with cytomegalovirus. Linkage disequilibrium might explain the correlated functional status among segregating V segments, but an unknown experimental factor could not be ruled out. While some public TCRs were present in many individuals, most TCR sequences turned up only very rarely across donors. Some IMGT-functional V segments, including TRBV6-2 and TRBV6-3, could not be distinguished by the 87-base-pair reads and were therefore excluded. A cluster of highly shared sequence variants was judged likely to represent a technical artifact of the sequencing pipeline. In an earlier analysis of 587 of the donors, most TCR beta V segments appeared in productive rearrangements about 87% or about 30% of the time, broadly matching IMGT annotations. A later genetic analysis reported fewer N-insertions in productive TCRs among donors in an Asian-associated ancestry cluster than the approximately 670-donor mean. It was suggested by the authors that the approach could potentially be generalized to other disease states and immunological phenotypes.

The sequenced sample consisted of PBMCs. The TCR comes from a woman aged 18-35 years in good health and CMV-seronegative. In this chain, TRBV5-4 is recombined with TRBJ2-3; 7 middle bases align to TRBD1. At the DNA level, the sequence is TGTGCCAGCAGCCCTGGGGACAGACACACAGATACGCAGTATTTT. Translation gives CASSPGDRHTDTQYF.